The 13 T cell receptor beta chains listed next were all sequenced from one sample in a study of cytomegalovirus exposure and HLA in healthy donors. The PCR used 60 Vbeta and 13 Jbeta primers. Method: immunoSEQ multiplex PCR; TCRdb's copy keeps in-frame clones and lacks some. Of tens of thousands of clones in the sample, 65% to 85% were seen once. Sequencing was done on a sample of PBMCs. Every receptor here comes from a woman aged 25 to 39 in good health and CMV-seropositive.

V and J are TRBV5-1 and TRBJ2-6; 7 bases fit TRBD1. Germline CDR1 is SGHRS and CDR2 is YFSETQ. Unmatched junction bases numbered 8, after V lost 4 bases and J lost 1 base. The CDR3 length is 17 residues. The CDR3 sequence: CASSGSTGWSGANVLTF. CDR3 nucleotide sequence: TGCGCCAGCAGCGGATCGACAGGGTGGTCTGGGGCCAACGTCCTGACTTTC.

This clone came up once. The sample has other DNA sequences that encode this CDR3 too. The V call is TRBV11-2, the J call TRBJ1-1, with TRBD1 matching 8 bases. The J segment lost 2 bases and the V segment lost 1 base, leaving 9 bases of the junction unmatched. The germline CDR1 and CDR2 sequences are SGHAT and FQNNGV. The CDR3 runs to 17 residues. CDR3: CASSLVGQGAGNTEAFF. CDR3 bases: TGTGCCAGCAGCTTAGTGGGGCAGGGGGCAGGAAACACTGAAGCTTTCTTT.

The CDR3 nucleotides read TGTGCCAGCACCGGACAGGGAGGCACTGAAGCTTTCTTT. The encoded protein is CASTGQGGTEAFF. The rearrangement joins TRBV5-4 to TRBJ1-1, with 8 bases aligning to TRBD1. Germline CDR1 reads SGHNT; CDR2 reads YYREEE (reference sequence). The V and J ends lost 6 bases and 4 bases, in that order; junction bases with no gene match: 5. The CDR3 length is 13 residues.

This clone was counted a few times. V is TRBV6-5 and J is TRBJ1-1; D not certain. Germline V gives CDR1 MNHEY, CDR2 SVGAGI. This CDR3 spans 12 amino acids. V lost 1 base to trimming and J lost 6 bases, with 6 bases between them. The DNA of the CDR3 is TGTGCCAGCAGTTACTGGGGAGCTGAAGCTTTCTTT. It encodes CASSYWGAEAFF.

The chain combines TRBV2 with TRBJ2-2; D might be TRBD2 (6 bases). The CDR3 runs 15 residues. The ends were cut back, 6 bases at V and 3 bases at J, with 14 bases in the middle. The germline V gene encodes CDR1 SNHLY and CDR2 FYNNEI. The CDR3 protein is CASRDTGRYTGELFF. As DNA, the CDR3 is TGTGCCAGCAGGGATACCGGGAGATACACCGGGGAGCTGTTTTTT.

With respect to this clone: The germline gene is not matched at one end of the junction; a read error may be the cause. CDR3 amino acids: CSSSLAGYSYNEQFF. The CDR3 nucleotides read TGTTCCAGCAGCTTAGCCGGGTACTCCTACAATGAGCAGTTCTTC. The V call is TRBV7-9, the J call TRBJ2-1; D ambiguous. Germline V gene data show CDR1 as SEHNR and CDR2 as FQNEAQ (reference sequence). CDR3 length: 15 residues.

DNA for the CDR3: TGTGCCACCAGCAGGGACAGCGGGGCCGGGGAGCTGTTTTTT. The encoded protein is CATSRDSGAGELFF. The chain couples TRBV15 to TRBJ2-2, with TRBD2 as a possible D gene (7 bases). The germline V gene has CDR1 LNHNV and CDR2 YYDKDF (reference sequence). The CDR3 covers 14 residues. Trimming took off 3 bases at V and 6 bases at J, with 11 bases between the two ends.

This sequence joins TRBV7-2 and TRBJ2-2; 12 bases fit TRBD2. The CDR3 spans 17 residues. Germline V lookup: CDR1 SGHTA, CDR2 FQGNSA. Trimming removed 2 bases from V and 7 bases from J; junction bases left unmatched: 8. In DNA, the CDR3 is TGTGCCAGCAGCTTACCAGGACTAGCGGGAAAAAGCGGGGAGCTGTTTTTT. It translates to CASSLPGLAGKSGELFF.

V gene TRBV7-8 combines with J gene TRBJ1-5; TRBD1 agrees at 7 bases. Germline V gene lookup returns CDR1 SGHVS and CDR2 FQNEAQ. The CDR3 consists of 15 residues. The trim removed 0 bases at V and 6 bases at J, leaving 5 bases unmatched. The CDR3 spells CASSLARGPGQPQHF. The DNA for the CDR3 is TGTGCCAGCAGCTTAGCGAGGGGGCCCGGTCAGCCCCAGCATTTT.

The chain has TRBV19 and TRBJ2-4; 7 positions agree with TRBD1. CDR3 size: 15 residues. V gave up 6 bases and J gave up 6 bases; unmatched junction bases: 11. CDR1 is LNHDA, CDR2 SQIVND, per germline (reference sequence). The DNA for the CDR3 is TGTGCCAGTAGAAGAGAAGAGGGACAGACAAACATTCAGTACTTC. Amino acids: CASRREEGQTNIQYF.

This chain joins TRBV5-1 and TRBJ2-6; D unclear. In germline, CDR1 is SGHRS, CDR2 YFSETQ. CDR3 size: 13 residues. Trimming stripped 4 bases from V and 1 base from J, with 3 bases between. The CDR3 protein is CASSLSGANVLTF. CDR3 bases: TGCGCCAGCAGCCTGTCTGGGGCCAACGTCCTGACTTTC.

A single count supports this clone. V is TRBV9 and J is TRBJ2-5; D perhaps matches TRBD2 (5 bases). The CDR3 contains 16 residues. Per germline, CDR1 SGDLS and CDR2 YYNGEE. The V end was cut by 1 base, the J end by 1 base, with 14 bases between. This chain's CDR3 is CASSVNYRTPQETQYF. CDR3 DNA sequence: TGTGCCAGCAGCGTAAACTATCGGACTCCCCAAGAGACCCAGTACTTC. The full variable domain, rest sourced from reference TRBV9 and TRBJ2-5, is DSGVTQTPKHLITATGQRVTLRCSPRSGDLSVYWYQQSLDQGLQFLIQYYNGEERAKGNILERFSAQQFPDLHSELNLSSLELGDSALYFCASSVNYRTPQETQYFGPGTRLLVL.

This clone was picked up one time. This chain links TRBV7-9 with TRBJ1-2, with unresolved D. CDR1 and CDR2 from the germline V gene are SEHNR and FQNEAQ (reference sequence). Trimming removed 5 bases from V and 0 bases from J, with 13 bases in between. The CDR3 covers 15 residues. CDR3 sequence reads: CASSRPLVANYGYTF. The CDR3 nucleotides read TGTGCCAGCAGCCGTCCCCTGGTAGCTAACTATGGCTACACCTTC. Full variable domain (rest looked up from reference TRBV7-9 and TRBJ1-2): DTGVSQNPRHKITKRGQNVTFRCDPISEHNRLYWYRQTLGQGPEFLTYFQNEAQLEKSRLLSDRFSAERPKGSFSTLEIQRTEQGDSAMYLCASSRPLVANYGYTFGSGTRLTVV.